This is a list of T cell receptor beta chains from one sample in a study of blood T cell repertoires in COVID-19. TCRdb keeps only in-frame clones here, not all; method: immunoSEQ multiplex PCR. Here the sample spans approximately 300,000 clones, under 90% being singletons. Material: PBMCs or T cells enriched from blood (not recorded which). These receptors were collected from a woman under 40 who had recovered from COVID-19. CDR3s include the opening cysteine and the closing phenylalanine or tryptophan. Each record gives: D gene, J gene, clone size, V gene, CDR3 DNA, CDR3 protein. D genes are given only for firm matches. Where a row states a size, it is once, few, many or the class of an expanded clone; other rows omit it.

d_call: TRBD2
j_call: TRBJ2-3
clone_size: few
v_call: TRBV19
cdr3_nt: TGTGCCAGTAGTCCGACTAGCGGGACCGATACGCAGTATTTT
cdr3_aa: CASSPTSGTDTQYF

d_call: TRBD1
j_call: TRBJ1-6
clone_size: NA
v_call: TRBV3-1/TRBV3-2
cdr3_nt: TGTGCCAGCAGACAGGGGGATTATCCCCTCCACTTT
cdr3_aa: CASRQGDYPLHF

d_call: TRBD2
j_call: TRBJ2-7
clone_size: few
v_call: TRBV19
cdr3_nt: TGTGCCAGTAGGTCTCTAGCGGACTCCTACGAGCAGTACTTC
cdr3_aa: CASRSLADSYEQYF

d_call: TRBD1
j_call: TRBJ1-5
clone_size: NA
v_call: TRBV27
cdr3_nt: TGTGCCAGCAGTTTATATCAGGGGGCAGATCAGCCCCAGCATTTT
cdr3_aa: CASSLYQGADQPQHF

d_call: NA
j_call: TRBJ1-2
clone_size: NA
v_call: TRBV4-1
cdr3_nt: TGCGCCAGCAGCGTTCAACCGTTGTTACCCGGGACAACGGAGGTAGGCTACACCTTC
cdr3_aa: CASSVQPLLPGTTEVGYTF

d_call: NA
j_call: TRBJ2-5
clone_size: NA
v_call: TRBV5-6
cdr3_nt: TGTGCCAGCAGCTTTCAGGGACAAGAGACCCAGTACTTC
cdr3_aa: CASSFQGQETQYF

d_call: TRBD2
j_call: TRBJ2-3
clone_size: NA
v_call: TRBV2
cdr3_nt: TGTGCCAGCTTGATGGCTAGCGGGTCTAGCACAGATACGCAGTATTTT
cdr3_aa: CASLMASGSSTDTQYF

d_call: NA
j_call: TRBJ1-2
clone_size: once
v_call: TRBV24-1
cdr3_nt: TGTGCCACCAGTGATTTGAACAGGGACTATGGCTACACCTTC
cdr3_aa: CATSDLNRDYGYTF

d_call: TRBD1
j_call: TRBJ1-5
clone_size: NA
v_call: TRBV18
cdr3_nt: TGTGCCAGCTCACCACAGGGGGCGCGGGATCAGCCCCAGCATTTT
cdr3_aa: CASSPQGARDQPQHF

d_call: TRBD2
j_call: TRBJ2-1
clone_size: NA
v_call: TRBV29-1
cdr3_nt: TGCAGCGTCGTAAACCCCCTAGCGGGAGTGGTGAATGAGCAGTTCTTC
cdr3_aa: CSVVNPLAGVVNEQFF

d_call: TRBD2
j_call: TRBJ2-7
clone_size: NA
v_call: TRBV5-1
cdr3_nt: TGCGCCAGCACCTTGCAGAGCGGGAGGCCCGACGAGCAGTACTTC
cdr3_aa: CASTLQSGRPDEQYF

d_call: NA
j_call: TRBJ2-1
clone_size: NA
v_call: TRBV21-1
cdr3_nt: TGTGCCAGCAGCAAAGCGCTTTTTAGCCTAGGGAGGAAACACAATGAGCAGTTCTTC
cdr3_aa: CASSKALFSLGRKHNEQFF

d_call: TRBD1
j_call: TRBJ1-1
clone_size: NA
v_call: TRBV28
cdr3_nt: TGTGCCAGCAGTTCCCGGGACAGCGAAGCTTTCTTT
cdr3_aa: CASSSRDSEAFF

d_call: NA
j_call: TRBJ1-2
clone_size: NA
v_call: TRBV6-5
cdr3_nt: TGTGCCAGCAGGGGGCAGGGGAAAGACTATGGCTACACCTTC
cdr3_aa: CASRGQGKDYGYTF

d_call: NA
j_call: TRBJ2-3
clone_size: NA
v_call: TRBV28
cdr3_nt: TGTGCCAGCAGTTCCCCACCTAGTCTCACAGATACGCAGTATTTT
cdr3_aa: CASSSPPSLTDTQYF

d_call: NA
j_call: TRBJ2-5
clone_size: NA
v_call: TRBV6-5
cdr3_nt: TGTGCCAGCAGTTATTGGCCAAAAGAGACCCAGTACTTC
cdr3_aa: CASSYWPKETQYF

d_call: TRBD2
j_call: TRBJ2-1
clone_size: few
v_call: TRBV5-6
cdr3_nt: TGTGCCAGCAGCTTTGGACTAGCGGGAGCTGGAAATGAGCAGTTCTTC
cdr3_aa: CASSFGLAGAGNEQFF

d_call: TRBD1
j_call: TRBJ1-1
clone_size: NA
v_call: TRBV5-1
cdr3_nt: TGCGCCAGCAGCCCAAGACAGGGGAACACTGAAGCTTTCTTT
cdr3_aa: CASSPRQGNTEAFF

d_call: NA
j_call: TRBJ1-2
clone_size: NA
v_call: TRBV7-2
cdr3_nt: TGTGCCAGCAGCTTAGCGTTCGACAGCGTCTACACCTTC
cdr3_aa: CASSLAFDSVYTF

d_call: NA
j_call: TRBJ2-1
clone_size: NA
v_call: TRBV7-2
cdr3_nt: TGTGCCAGCAGCTTAAGGACCCCTGCGGGTGAGCAGTTCTTC
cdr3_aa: CASSLRTPAGEQFF

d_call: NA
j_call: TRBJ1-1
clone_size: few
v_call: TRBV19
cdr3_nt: TGTGCCAGTAGTATTATCACGAAAGGGGAACGCACTGAAGCTTTCTTT
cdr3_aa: CASSIITKGERTEAFF

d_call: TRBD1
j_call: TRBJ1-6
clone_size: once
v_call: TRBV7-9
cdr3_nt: TGTGCCAGCAGCTCTACCGGGACAGGGGTTAATTCACCCCTCCACTTT
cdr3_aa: CASSSTGTGVNSPLHF

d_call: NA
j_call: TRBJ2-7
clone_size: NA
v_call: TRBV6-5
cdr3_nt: TGTGCCAGCGGCGCAGGCGAGCAGTACTTC
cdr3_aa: CASGAGEQYF

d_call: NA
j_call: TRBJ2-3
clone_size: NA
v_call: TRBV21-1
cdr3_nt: TGTGCCAGCAGCAAAGGGAGGGAAGGGGGCGGCACAGATACGCAGTATTTT
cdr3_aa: CASSKGREGGGTDTQYF

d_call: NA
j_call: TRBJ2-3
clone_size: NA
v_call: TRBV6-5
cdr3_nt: TGTGCCAGCAGTTACTCCAAAAGTCTAACAGATACGCAGTATTTT
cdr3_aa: CASSYSKSLTDTQYF

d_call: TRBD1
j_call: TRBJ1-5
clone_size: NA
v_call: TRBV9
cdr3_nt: TGTGCCAGCAGCGAGGAGAGACAGGGATTCAATCAGCCCCAGCATTTT
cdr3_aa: CASSEERQGFNQPQHF